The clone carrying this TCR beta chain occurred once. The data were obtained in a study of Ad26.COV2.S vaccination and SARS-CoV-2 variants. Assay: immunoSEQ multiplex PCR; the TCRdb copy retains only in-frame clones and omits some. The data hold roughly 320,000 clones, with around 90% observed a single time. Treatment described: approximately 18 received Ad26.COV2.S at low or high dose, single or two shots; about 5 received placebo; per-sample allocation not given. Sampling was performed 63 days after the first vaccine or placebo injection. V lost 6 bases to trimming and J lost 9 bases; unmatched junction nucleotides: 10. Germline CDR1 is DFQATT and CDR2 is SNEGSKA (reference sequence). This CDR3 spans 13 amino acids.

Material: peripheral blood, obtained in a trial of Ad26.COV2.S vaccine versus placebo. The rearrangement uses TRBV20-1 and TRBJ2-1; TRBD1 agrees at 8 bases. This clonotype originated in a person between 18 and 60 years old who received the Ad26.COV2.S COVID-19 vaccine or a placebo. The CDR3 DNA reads TGCAGTGCCAGTAGACAGGGGCAAGGTGAGCAGTTCTTC. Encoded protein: CSASRQGQGEQFF.